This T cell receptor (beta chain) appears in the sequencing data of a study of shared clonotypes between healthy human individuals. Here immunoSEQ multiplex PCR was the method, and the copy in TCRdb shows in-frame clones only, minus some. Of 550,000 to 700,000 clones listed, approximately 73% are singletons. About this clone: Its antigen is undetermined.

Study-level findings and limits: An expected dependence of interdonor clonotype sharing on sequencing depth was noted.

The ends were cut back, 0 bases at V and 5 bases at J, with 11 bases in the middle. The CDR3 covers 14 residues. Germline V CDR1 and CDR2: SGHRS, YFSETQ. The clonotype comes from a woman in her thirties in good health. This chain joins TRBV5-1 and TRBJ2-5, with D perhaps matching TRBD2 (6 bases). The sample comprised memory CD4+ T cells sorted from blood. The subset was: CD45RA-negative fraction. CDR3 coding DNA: TGCGCCAGCAGCTTGGGTGGCAGCGGGGAGACCCAGTACTTC. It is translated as CASSLGGSGETQYF.